This entry concerns a single T cell receptor (beta chain). This sample was taken from a study of immune characterization of retroperitoneal liposarcoma. Via MiXCR, TCRdb re-called the PCR reads, giving one row per CDR3 protein. The data hold approximately 3,000 distinct CDR3 sequences, with approximately 50% observed a single time. The V gene's germline CDR1 is MNHNS and CDR2 SASEGT. Trimming took off 4 bases at V and 7 bases at J, with 19 bases between the two ends. CDR3 length: 15 amino acids. The TCR comes from a male donor with retroperitoneal liposarcoma. The chain carries TRBV6-1 and TRBJ2-5; D may be TRBD2 (7 bases). Sequencing input: tumor tissue. Here the CDR3 DNA reads TGTGCCAGCAGTGGTGGGGGAGGGGGGGGCGGGACCCAGTACTTC. Translation: CASSGGGGGGGTQYF.